The clone carrying this TCR beta chain has ten or more counts. The antigen is undetermined. Cyclophosphamide on days +3 and +4 followed busulfan-fludarabine conditioning and a marrow graft. The record originates from a study of T cells after posttransplantation cyclophosphamide. The table came from immunoSEQ multiplex PCR; TCRdb's copy has only in-frame clones and leaves some out. The sample holds more than 9,000 clones, and no clone turns up only once. Overall study results and limits: After PTCy, TRB diversity resembled that of CNI/methotrexate controls.

This CDR3 has 14 residues. The germline gives CDR1 MNHNS, CDR2 SASEGT. The junction had 5 bases not matched to a gene; V was cut back by 6 bases and J by 3 bases. This chain connects TRBV6-1 to TRBJ1-5; 7 nucleotides match TRBD1. This TCR came from a female patient between 35 and 55 years old who received an allogeneic stem cell transplant from a related donor, was CMV-positive, and had no GVHD. The graft donor may account for some of the T cells. The sequenced sample was PBMCs, obtained after allogeneic stem cell transplant with posttransplant cyclophosphamide. The DNA of the CDR3 is TGTGCCAGCAGAAGAGACAGGGTCAATCAGCCCCAGCATTTT. It encodes CASRRDRVNQPQHF.